This T cell receptor beta chain is drawn from a study of radiation and T cells in renal cell carcinoma. Background on the study: Nephrectomy followed 15 Gy stereotactic body radiation by 4 weeks. Study-level results: Without pretreatment biopsies, baseline tumor clonotype presence was undetermined.

Worth noting for this clone: The antigen remains undetermined.

Germline V gives CDR1 SGHVT, CDR2 SQSDAQ. The CDR3 consists of 15 residues. Deletions cut 2 bases from V and 2 bases from J, with 10 bases between. Time point of the sample: baseline pretreatment blood. The treatment was: 15 Gy SBRT to primary tumor, nephrectomy 4 weeks later. This table comes from immunoSEQ multiplex PCR, and its TCRdb copy is limited to in-frame clones, with some not included. Of some 150,000 clones in the sample, 70% to 90% were seen once. The sequence came from a woman aged 45 to 65 with renal cell carcinoma. The V and J genes are TRBV7-4 and TRBJ1-5; D gene unclear. The material was blood, obtained from a patient whose treatment included radiotherapy and nephrectomy. The CDR3 DNA reads as TGTGCCAGCAGCTTATGGGGTGGAGGCAATCAGCCCCAGCATTTT. Its translation: CASSLWGGGNQPQHF.